The source of this T cell receptor (beta chain) is a study of shared clonotypes between healthy human individuals. TCRdb's copy holds only in-frame clones and misses some; the assay was immunoSEQ multiplex PCR. Counted here are around 2,100,000 clones, about 95% occurring once; the ten biggest clones make up 1.2%. Trimming stripped 7 bases from V and 8 bases from J, with 15 bases between. CDR1 is SNHLY, CDR2 FYNNEI, per germline. The length of the CDR3 is 14 residues. Naive CD8 cells comprised CD45RO-negative, CCR7-positively selected cells, excluding terminally differentiated effector memory CD45RA+ cells.

J is TRBJ1-6 and V is TRBV2; D remains unclear. The sample taken for sequencing was naive CD8+ T cells sorted from blood. The receptor's source is a man aged 18 to 35 in good health. DNA of the CDR3: TGTGCCAGCAAGGTTTATGGTCGCGATTCACCCCTCCACTTT. Its protein product is CASKVYGRDSPLHF.